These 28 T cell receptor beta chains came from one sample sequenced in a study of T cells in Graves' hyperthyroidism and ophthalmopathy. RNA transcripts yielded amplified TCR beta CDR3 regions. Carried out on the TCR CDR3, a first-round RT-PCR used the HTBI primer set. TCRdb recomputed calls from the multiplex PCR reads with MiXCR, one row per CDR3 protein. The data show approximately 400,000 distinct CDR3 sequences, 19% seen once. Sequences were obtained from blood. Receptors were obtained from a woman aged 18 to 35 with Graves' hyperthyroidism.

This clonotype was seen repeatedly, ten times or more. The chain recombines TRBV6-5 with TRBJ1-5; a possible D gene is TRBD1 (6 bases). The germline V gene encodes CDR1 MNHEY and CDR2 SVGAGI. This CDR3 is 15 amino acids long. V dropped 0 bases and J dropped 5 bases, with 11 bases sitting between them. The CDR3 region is CASSYSGGGYQPQHF. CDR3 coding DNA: TGTGCCAGCAGTTACTCGGGGGGGGGCTATCAGCCCCAGCATTTT.

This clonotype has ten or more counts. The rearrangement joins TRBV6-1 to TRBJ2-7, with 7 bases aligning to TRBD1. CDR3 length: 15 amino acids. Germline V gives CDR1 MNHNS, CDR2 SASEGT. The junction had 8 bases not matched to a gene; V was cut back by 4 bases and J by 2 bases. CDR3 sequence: CASSGRQGRTYEQYF. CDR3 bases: TGTGCCAGCAGTGGACGACAGGGACGCACCTACGAGCAGTACTTC.

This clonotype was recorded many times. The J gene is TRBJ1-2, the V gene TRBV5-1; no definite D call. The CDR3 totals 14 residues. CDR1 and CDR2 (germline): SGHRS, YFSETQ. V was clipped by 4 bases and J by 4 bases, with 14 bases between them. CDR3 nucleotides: TGCGCCAGCAGCCAGGCACAAATGAGCTATGGCTACACCTTC. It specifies CASSQAQMSYGYTF.

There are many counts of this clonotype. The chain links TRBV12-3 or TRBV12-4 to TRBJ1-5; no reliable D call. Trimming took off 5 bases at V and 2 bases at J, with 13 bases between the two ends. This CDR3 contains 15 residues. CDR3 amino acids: CASSLGRRGNQPQHF. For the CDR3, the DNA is TGTGCCAGCAGTCTTGGGAGAAGGGGCAATCAGCCCCAGCATTTT.

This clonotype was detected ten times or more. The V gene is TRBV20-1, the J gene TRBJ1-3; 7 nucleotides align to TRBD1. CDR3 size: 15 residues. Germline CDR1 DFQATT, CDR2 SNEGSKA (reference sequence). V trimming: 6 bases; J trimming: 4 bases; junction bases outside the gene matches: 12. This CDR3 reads CSALTTGIYGNTIYF. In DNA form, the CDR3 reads TGCAGTGCCCTCACGACAGGGATATACGGAAACACCATATATTTT.

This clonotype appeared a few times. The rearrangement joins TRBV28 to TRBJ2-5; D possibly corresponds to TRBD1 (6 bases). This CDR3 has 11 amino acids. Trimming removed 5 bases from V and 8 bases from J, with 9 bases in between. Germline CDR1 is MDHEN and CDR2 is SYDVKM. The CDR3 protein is CASSETGTQYF. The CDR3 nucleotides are TGTGCCAGCAGTGAGACAGGAACCCAGTACTTC.

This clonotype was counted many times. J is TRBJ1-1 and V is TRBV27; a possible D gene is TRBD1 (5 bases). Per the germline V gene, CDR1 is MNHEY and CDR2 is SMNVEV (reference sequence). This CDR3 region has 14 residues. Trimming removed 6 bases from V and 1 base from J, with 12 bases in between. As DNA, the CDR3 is TGTGCCAGCAGGGGGGGGTGGAGGAACACTGAAGCTTTCTTT. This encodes CASRGGWRNTEAFF.

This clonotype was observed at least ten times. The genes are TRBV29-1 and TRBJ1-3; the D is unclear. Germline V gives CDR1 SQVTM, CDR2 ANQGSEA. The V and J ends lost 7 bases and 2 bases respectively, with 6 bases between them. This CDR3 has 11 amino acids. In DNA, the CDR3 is TGCAGCGACCTAGCTGGAAACACCATATATTTT. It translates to CSDLAGNTIYF.

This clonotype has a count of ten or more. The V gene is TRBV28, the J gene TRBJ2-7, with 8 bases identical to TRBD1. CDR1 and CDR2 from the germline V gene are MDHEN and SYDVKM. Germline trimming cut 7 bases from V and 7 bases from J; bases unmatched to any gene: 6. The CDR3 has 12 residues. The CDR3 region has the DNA TGTGCCAGCACCTCGGACAGGGAGGAGCAGTACTTC. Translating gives CASTSDREEQYF.

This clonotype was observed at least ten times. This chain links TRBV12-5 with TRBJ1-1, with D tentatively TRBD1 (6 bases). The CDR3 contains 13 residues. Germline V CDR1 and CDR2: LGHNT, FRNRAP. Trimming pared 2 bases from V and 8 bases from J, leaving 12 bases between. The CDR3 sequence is CASGLSRGDEAFF. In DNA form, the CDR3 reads TGTGCTAGTGGTTTGTCCAGGGGTGACGAAGCTTTCTTT.

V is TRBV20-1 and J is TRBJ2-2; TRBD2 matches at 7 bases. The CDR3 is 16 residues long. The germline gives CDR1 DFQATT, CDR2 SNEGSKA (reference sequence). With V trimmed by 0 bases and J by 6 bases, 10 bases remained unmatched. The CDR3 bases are TGCAGTGCTAGAGATCCGAGGGAGGGCCGTCCCGGGGAGCTGTTTTTT. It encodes CSARDPREGRPGELFF.

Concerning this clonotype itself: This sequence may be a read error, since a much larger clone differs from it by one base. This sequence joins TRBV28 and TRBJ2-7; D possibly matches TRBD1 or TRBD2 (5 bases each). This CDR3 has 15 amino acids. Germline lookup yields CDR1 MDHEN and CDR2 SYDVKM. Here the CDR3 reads CAISSAGSEGYEQYF. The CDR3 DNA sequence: TGTGCCATCAGTTCCGCAGGGTCCGAGGGCTACGAGCAGTACTTC. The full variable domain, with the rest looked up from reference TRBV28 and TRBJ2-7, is DVKVTQSSRYLVKRTGEKVFLECVQDMDHENMFWYRQDPGLGLRLIYFSYDVKMKEKGDIPEGYSVSREKKERFSLILESASTNQTSMYLCAISSAGSEGYEQYFGPGTRLTVT.

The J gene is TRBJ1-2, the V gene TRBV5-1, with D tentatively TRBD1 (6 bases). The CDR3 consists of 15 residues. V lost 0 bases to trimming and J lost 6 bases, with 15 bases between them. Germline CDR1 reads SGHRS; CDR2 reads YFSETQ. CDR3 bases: TGCGCCAGCAGCTTGGGCCCCGGGCAGGGGAATGGCTACACCTTC. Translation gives CASSLGPGQGNGYTF.

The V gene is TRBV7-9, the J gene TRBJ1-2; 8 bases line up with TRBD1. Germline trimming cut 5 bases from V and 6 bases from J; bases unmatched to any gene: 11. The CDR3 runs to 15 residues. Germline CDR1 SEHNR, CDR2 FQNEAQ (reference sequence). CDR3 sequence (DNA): TGTGCCAGCAGCCGGCGGACAGGGCGCTTCGATGGCTACACCTTC. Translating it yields CASSRRTGRFDGYTF. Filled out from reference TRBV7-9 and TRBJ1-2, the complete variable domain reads DTGVSQNPRHKITKRGQNVTFRCDPISEHNRLYWYRQTLGQGPEFLTYFQNEAQLEKSRLLSDRFSAERPKGSFSTLEIQRTEQGDSAMYLCASSRRTGRFDGYTFGSGTRLTVV.

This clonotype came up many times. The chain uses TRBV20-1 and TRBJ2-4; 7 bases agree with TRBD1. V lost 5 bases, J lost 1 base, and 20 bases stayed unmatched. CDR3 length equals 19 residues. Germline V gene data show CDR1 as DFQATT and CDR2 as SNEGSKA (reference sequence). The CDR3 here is CSAPEDPTGSSWAKNIQYF. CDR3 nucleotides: TGCAGTGCTCCCGAGGACCCGACAGGGTCGTCGTGGGCCAAAAACATTCAGTACTTC.

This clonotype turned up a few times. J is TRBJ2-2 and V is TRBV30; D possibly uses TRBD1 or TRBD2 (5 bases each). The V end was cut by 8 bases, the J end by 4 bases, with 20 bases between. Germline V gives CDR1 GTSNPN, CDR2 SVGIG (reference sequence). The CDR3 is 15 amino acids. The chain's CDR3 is CAGEPSGTPTGELFF. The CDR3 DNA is TGTGCCGGGGAACCTTCCGGGACCCCCACCGGGGAGCTGTTTTTT.

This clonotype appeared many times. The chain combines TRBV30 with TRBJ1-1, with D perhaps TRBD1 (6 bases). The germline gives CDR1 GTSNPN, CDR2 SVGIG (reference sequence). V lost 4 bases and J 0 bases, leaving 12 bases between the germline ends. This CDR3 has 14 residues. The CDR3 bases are TGTGCCTGGACTGGACAGCTCATGAACACTGAAGCTTTCTTT. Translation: CAWTGQLMNTEAFF.

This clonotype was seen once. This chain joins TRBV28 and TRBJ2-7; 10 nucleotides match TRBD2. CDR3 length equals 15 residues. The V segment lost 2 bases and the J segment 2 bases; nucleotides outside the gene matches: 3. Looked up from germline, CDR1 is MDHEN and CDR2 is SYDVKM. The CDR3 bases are TGTGCCAGCAGTTTACTAGCGGGAGAAGCCTACGAGCAGTACTTC. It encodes CASSLLAGEAYEQYF.

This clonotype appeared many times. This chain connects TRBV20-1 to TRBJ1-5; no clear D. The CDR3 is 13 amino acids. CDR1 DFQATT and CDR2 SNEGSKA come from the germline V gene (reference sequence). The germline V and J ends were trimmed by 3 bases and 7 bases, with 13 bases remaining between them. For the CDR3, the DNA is TGCAGTGCTAGTGGAGGGAGGGCGCAGCCCCAGCATTTT. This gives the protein CSASGGRAQPQHF.

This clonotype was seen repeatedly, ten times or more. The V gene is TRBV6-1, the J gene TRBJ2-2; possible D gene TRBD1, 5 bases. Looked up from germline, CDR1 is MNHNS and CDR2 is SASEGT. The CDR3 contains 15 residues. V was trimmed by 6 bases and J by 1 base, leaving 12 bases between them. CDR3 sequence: CASSPNTGNTGELFF. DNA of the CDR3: TGTGCCAGCAGCCCCAATACAGGGAACACCGGGGAGCTGTTTTTT.

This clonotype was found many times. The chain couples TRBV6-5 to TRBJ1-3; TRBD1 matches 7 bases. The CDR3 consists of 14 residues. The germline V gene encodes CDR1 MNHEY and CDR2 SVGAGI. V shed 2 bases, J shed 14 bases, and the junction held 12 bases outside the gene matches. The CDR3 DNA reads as TGTGCCAGCAGTTACAGGACAGGCCAGATGAGGCTATATTTT. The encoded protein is CASSYRTGQMRLYF.

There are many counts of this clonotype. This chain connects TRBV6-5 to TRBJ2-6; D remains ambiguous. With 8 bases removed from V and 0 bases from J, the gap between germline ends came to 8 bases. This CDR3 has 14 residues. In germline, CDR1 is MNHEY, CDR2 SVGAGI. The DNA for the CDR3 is TGTGCCAGCGGGCAGAACTCTGGGGCCAACGTCCTGACTTTC. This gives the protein CASGQNSGANVLTF.

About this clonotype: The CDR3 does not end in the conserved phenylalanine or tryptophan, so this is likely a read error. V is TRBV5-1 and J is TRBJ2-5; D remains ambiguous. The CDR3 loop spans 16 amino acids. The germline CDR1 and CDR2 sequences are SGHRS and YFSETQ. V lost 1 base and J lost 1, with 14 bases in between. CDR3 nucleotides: TGCGCCAGCAGCTTGACAACACACAGTCGCCAAGAGACCCAGTACCTC. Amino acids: CASSLTTHSRQETQYL.

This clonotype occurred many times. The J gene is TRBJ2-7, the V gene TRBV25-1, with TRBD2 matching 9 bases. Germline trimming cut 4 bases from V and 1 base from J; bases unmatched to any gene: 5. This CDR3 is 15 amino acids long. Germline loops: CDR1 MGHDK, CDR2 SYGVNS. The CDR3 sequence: CASSAGTSSSYEQYF. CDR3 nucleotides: TGTGCCAGCAGTGCTGGGACTAGCTCTTCCTACGAGCAGTACTTC.

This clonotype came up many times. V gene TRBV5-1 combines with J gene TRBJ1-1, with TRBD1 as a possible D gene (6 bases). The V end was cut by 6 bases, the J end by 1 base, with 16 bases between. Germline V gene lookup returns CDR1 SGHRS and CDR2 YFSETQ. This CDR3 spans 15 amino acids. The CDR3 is CASTRGGAGNTEAFF. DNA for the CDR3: TGCGCCAGCACCCGAGGGGGGGCGGGGAACACTGAAGCTTTCTTT.

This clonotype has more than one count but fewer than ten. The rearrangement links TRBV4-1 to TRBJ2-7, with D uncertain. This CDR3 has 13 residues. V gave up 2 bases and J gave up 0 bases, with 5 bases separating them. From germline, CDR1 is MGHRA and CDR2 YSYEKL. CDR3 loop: CASSQRFSYEQYF. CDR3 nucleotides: TGCGCCAGCAGCCAAAGGTTCTCCTACGAGCAGTACTTC.

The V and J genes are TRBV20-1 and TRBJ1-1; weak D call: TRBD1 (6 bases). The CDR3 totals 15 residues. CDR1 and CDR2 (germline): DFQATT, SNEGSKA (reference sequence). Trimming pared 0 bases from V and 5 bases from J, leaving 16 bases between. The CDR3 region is CSARDRVGGFTEAFF. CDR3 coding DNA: TGCAGTGCTAGAGATCGAGTAGGGGGGTTTACTGAAGCTTTCTTT.

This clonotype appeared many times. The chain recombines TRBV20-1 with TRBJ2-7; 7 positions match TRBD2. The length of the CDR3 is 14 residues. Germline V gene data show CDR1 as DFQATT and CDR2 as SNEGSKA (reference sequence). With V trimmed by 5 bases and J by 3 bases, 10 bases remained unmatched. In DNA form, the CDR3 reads TGCAGTGCTCTCGGGACTACCGAACGCTACGAGCAGTACTTC. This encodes CSALGTTERYEQYF.